The entry below describes one TCR beta chain. V was shortened by 0 bases and J by 0 bases, with 7 bases between the two germline ends. The CDR3 spans 15 residues. Germline values: CDR1 SGHTS, CDR2 YDEGEE. This sample was taken from a study of long-term antiretroviral therapy in people with HIV. At survey level, the immunoSEQ assay was run in its v3.0 version. Profiled with immunoSEQ multiplex PCR; TCRdb holds only in-frame clones, not every one. The sample shows about 24,000 clones, approximately 80% of them seen only once. This clonotype originated in a young woman with HIV. The material sequenced was unsorted PBMCs, taken at the start of antiretroviral therapy, before treatment. V and J are TRBV5-8 and TRBJ1-5; no definite D call. For the CDR3, the DNA is TGTGCCAGCAGCTTGGAGGGATATAGCAATCAGCCCCAGCATTTT. As protein: CASSLEGYSNQPQHF.